Listed here are 15 T cell receptor beta chains from one sample, sequenced in a study of cytomegalovirus exposure and HLA in healthy donors. With 60 Vbeta and 13 Jbeta primers, the PCR was carried out. This table comes from immunoSEQ multiplex PCR, and its TCRdb copy is limited to in-frame clones, with some not included. The profile covers around 200,000 clones, with 70% to 85% appearing a single time and about 1.3% taken by the ten largest. Material for sequencing was PBMCs. The source of these receptors is a girl aged 2 to 9 in good health and CMV-seropositive.

J is TRBJ1-2 and V is TRBV2; 7 nucleotides line up with TRBD1. V was clipped by 4 bases and J by 5 bases; unmatched bases: 4. Germline loops: CDR1 SNHLY, CDR2 FYNNEI. This CDR3 contains 13 residues. The CDR3 DNA reads TGTGCCAGCAGTGGGGACAGCAATTATGGCTACACCTTC. It translates to CASSGDSNYGYTF.

V usage is TRBV28 and J usage is TRBJ1-5; D not resolved. Germline lookup yields CDR1 MDHEN and CDR2 SYDVKM. There are 14 residues in the CDR3. V lost 5 bases, J lost 0 bases, and 8 bases lay in between. The CDR3: CASSTSYSNQPQHF. The CDR3 DNA reads TGTGCCAGCAGTACTTCTTATAGCAATCAGCCCCAGCATTTT.

The chain is built from TRBV7-9 and TRBJ1-1; unclear D gene. The CDR3 has 12 amino acids. Germline V gene sequence: CDR1 SEHNR, CDR2 FQNEAQ (reference sequence). The germline V and J ends were trimmed by 3 bases and 6 bases, with 8 bases remaining between them. In DNA form, the CDR3 reads TGTGCCAGCAGCTTTGCATACTCTGAAGCTTTCTTT. This sequence encodes CASSFAYSEAFF.

A note on this clone: Compared with germline, one end of the junction differs, possibly owing to a read error. The rearrangement uses TRBV4-2 and TRBJ2-1; no firm D call. Germline values: CDR1 LGHNA, CDR2 YNFKEQ. The CDR3 totals 15 residues. Written as DNA, the CDR3 is TGTGCCAGCAGCCAAGAAGGCGGAGAAAACAATGCGCAGTTCTTC. Translating gives CASSQEGGENNAQFF.

The chain carries TRBV4-1 and TRBJ1-2; 7 bases match TRBD1. From germline, CDR1 is MGHRA and CDR2 YSYEKL. Trimming removed 4 bases from V and 8 bases from J; junction bases left unmatched: 19. CDR3 size: 17 residues. CDR3 loop: CASSLKADRLSSRGYTF. CDR3 DNA: TGCGCCAGCAGCCTAAAAGCGGACAGGCTGTCCTCGCGGGGCTACACCTTC.

In its sample, this clone was seen a few times. V gene TRBV11-1 combines with J gene TRBJ1-5; 7 bases align to TRBD1. The CDR3 has 13 residues. Germline V gives CDR1 SGHAT, CDR2 FQDESV (reference sequence). V trimming: 5 bases; J trimming: 7 bases; junction bases outside the gene matches: 5. CDR3 in DNA: TGTGCCAGCAGCCGGACAGGTGGCCAGCCCCAGCATTTT. It is translated as CASSRTGGQPQHF.

This chain joins TRBV28 and TRBJ2-7; D possibly corresponds to TRBD2 (5 bases). Trimming removed 3 bases at V and 2 bases at J, with 11 bases between. This CDR3 is built from 14 residues. Germline V gives CDR1 MDHEN, CDR2 SYDVKM. For the CDR3, the DNA is TGTGCCAGCAGTTTGAGGACTGGGGCCTACGAGCAGTACTTC. The encoded protein is CASSLRTGAYEQYF.

V and J are TRBV2 and TRBJ2-7, with 9 bases lining up with TRBD1. This CDR3 has 15 amino acids. J was trimmed by 2 bases and V by 4 bases; bases with no gene match: 6. Germline CDR1 SNHLY, CDR2 FYNNEI. In DNA, the CDR3 is TGTGCCAGCAGTGGCTTACAGGGGGCAACCTACGAGCAGTACTTC. Its protein is CASSGLQGATYEQYF.

This chain joins TRBV19 and TRBJ1-4, with D possibly matching TRBD1 (6 bases). From germline, CDR1 is LNHDA and CDR2 SQIVND (reference sequence). V was cut by 5 bases and J by 5 bases, with 15 bases left in between. The CDR3 length is 15 residues. CDR3 nucleotide sequence: TGTGCCAGTAGTCTATCGACAGGTTGGAATGAAAAACTGTTTTTT. Translated, it gives CASSLSTGWNEKLFF.

This clone was observed a single time. The chain recombines TRBV19 with TRBJ2-6; 9 bases agree with TRBD1. The CDR3 extends over 17 amino acids. Looked up from germline, CDR1 is LNHDA and CDR2 is SQIVND (reference sequence). After removal of 9 bases from V and 0 bases from J, the junction contained 9 bases not matched to a gene. CDR3 amino acids: CASLRTGASSGANVLTF. The CDR3 region has the DNA TGTGCCAGCCTCCGGACAGGGGCCAGCTCTGGGGCCAACGTCCTGACTTTC.

J is TRBJ2-5 and V is TRBV4-2, with D possibly being TRBD2 (5 bases). CDR1 and CDR2 (germline): LGHNA, YNFKEQ. V shed 3 bases and J shed 1 base, with 15 bases lying between them. The CDR3 contains 16 residues. The CDR3 spells CASSQRTASGQETQYF. DNA for the CDR3: TGTGCCAGCAGCCAGCGAACCGCCAGCGGCCAAGAGACCCAGTACTTC.

The genes are TRBV5-6 and TRBJ1-2, with D perhaps TRBD1 (5 bases). CDR3 size: 15 residues. With 3 bases removed from V and 1 base from J, the gap between germline ends came to 13 bases. Germline assignment: CDR1 SGHDT and CDR2 YYEEEE. CDR3 in DNA: TGTGCCAGCAGCTGGGACTCCCGGTTTAACTATGGCTACACCTTC. Translation gives CASSWDSRFNYGYTF.

The chain links TRBV9 to TRBJ1-1, with 7 bases fitting TRBD1. CDR1 and CDR2 from the germline V gene are SGDLS and YYNGEE. The J segment lost 1 base and the V segment lost 4 bases, leaving 4 bases of the junction unmatched. The CDR3 totals 14 residues. This CDR3 reads CASSSWTGNTEAFF. CDR3 DNA sequence: TGTGCCAGCAGCTCATGGACAGGGAACACTGAAGCTTTCTTT.

The chain employs TRBV28 and TRBJ1-2, with D possibly matching TRBD1 (5 bases). This CDR3 has 14 amino acids. The germline CDR1 and CDR2 sequences are MDHEN and SYDVKM. V gave up 2 bases and J gave up 4 bases, with 11 bases separating them. For the CDR3, the DNA is TGTGCCAGCAGTTTAGTTCAGGGTACCTATGGCTACACCTTC. It yields the protein CASSLVQGTYGYTF.

V usage is TRBV6-1 and J usage is TRBJ2-7; a possible D gene is TRBD2 (5 bases). This CDR3 is built from 13 residues. V shed 5 bases and J shed 4 bases, with 12 bases lying between them. CDR1 and CDR2 (germline): MNHNS, SASEGT. This chain's CDR3 is CASSREPSYEQYF. CDR3 sequence (DNA): TGTGCCAGCAGTCGGGAACCGTCTTACGAGCAGTACTTC.